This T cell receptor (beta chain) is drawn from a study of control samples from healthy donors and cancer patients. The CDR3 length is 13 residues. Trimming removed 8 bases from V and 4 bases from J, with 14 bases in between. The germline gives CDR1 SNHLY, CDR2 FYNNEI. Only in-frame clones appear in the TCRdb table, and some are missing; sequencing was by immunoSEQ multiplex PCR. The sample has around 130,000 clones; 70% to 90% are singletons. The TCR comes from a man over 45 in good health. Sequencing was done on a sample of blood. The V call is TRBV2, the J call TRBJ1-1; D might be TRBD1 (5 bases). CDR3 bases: TGTGCCAGCGCTGGGCAGGGCGGCACTGAAGCTTTCTTT. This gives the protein CASAGQGGTEAFF.